This TCR beta chain derives from a study of beta chain features in type 1 diabetes (dated by TCRdb to 2016 to 2019). Regarding the study in general: Patients and healthy donors did not differ in mean age, gender distribution, total cell number or subset yield. A total of about 99,000,000 sorted cells were examined across all samples, and RNA yield correlated strongly with the number of cells per subset. The study compared the TCRB repertoires of sorted circulating CD4+ T cell subsets in recently diagnosed type 1 diabetes patients with those in matched healthy donors. Naive and central memory subsets were obtained from all 30 or so donors, but regulatory and stem cell-like memory subsets were isolated from only 8 patients and roughly eight healthy donors. General findings and caveats noted by the study authors: The naive, central memory and regulatory TCRB repertoires appeared to resemble one another more closely among patients than among healthy donors. Sequencing cDNA rather than genomic DNA could over-represent highly expressing activated cells, although activation and CD3 levels did not differ between groups. A moderate but significant shortening of TCRB CDR3 length was observed in type 1 diabetes patients in all four CD4+ subsets. At VDJ recombination sites, type 1 diabetes patients had fewer insertions and more deleted nucleotides, which implies abnormalities in thymic rearrangement. Shorter templates might be favored by PCR, yet because patient and control samples were amplified and corrected together, any such skew would affect both groups equally. Because small numbers of individuals were included in the HLA sub-analyses, any influence of HLA type on TCRB rearrangement was left unresolved.

Each donor gave one peripheral blood draw, about 100 mL on average, collected into heparinised tubes. A BD FACSAria II was used to sort naive, central memory, regulatory and stem cell-like memory CD4+ T cells with a panel that included CD45RO, CCR7, CD25, CD127, CD95 and CD27. All sorted populations exceeded 95% purity. PBMCs were isolated immediately by Lymphoprep density gradient centrifugation and stained directly without culture. To minimize batch effects, samples were stained and sorted in pairs, one healthy donor with one patient per experiment. All of the isolated RNA was reverse transcribed with the High Capacity cDNA Reverse Transcription Kit, so expressed TCRB transcripts were sequenced. Deep immunoSEQ sequencing was performed on naive, central memory and regulatory T cell samples, with an average of about 4 million total reads per sample. Sorted cells were lysed in RLT buffer and RNA was extracted with DNase-treated RNeasy Micro or Mini kits, depending on cell number. To prevent cross-contamination, each cell subset was processed individually, whereas patient and healthy donor samples were processed jointly. Using the immunoSEQ multiplex PCR, TCRB sequences were amplified from cDNA into 87-bp fragments spanning the CDR3 region. The amplicons were sequenced using the Illumina HiSeq platform. Under the source paper's analysis protocol: Synthetic template baselines were used to correct PCR bias computationally, reads within Hamming distance 2 were collapsed together, and singletons that could not be merged were discarded. Reads were aligned against IMGT to assign V, D and J genes, CDR3 length and insertions or deletions at six rearrangement sites. Within each subset, clonotype counts were normalized to sorted cell number, and only after that were true diversity and Gini coefficients computed with the tcR R package. Repertoire sharing was quantified using the overlap coefficient calculated on TCRB nucleotide sequences. In TCRdb, the immuneACCESS table is reduced to in-frame sequences with V and J assigned. These tables do not hold every clone; where another copy was compared, an unresolved V gene accounts for under half, and the others remain unexplained. V, J and clone size reflect that table, while D and trimming were determined from the DNA. This sample gives a few hundred thousand clones in total; 25% to 30% of them show up just once. Of the sample, around 4% falls within the top ten clones.

As to this clone: Its antigen is unknown. The input lacks base qualities; no much larger clone sits a single base away.

V and J lose 2 bases and 7 bases, and a span of 6 bases separates them. The CDR3 runs 11 residues from the cysteine to the phenylalanine. Only the CDR3 part of the read is kept: 33 bases, read in frame from the first base. Reading the germline V gene gives CDR1 SGHDT and CDR2 YYEEEE. This receptor was identified in a man aged 25 to 40 in good health. The sequence joins TRBV5-6 to TRBJ1-1; a confident D gene designation cannot be given. The specimen sequenced was central memory CD4+ T cells from blood. This receptor carries the CDR3 CASSFYHEAFF. The DNA sequence reads TGTGCCAGCAGCTTCTACCATGAAGCTTTCTTT.